Each of the 2 T cell receptor beta chains below was sequenced from the same sample in a study of OX40 agonist ivuxolimab in advanced cancers. Profiled with immunoSEQ multiplex PCR; TCRdb holds only in-frame clones, not every one. The data show about 46,000 clones, 84% seen once. This specimen consisted of CD4+ or CD8+ T cells sorted from blood, obtained in a trial of the OX40 agonist ivuxolimab. Source of these receptors: an adult with an advanced solid tumor such as melanoma, head and neck, liver or kidney cancer.

This chain links TRBV5-1 with TRBJ2-3, with 8 nucleotides matching TRBD1. J was trimmed by 5 bases and V by 1 base; bases with no gene match: 6. The germline CDR1 and CDR2 sequences are SGHRS and YFSETQ. The CDR3 spans 15 residues. CDR3 protein: CASSLQDRVQDTQYF. The CDR3, as DNA: TGCGCCAGCAGCTTGCAGGACAGGGTACAAGATACGCAGTATTTT.

This clone appeared a few times. The chain combines TRBV5-1 with TRBJ2-2; 8 bases agree with TRBD1. This CDR3 comprises 16 residues. The V gene's germline CDR1 is SGHRS and CDR2 YFSETQ. V lost 4 bases and J lost 6; bases outside the gene matches: 11. Written as DNA, the CDR3 is TGCGCCAGCAGCCCAGGTGGCAGGGGGCAGGCCGGGGAGCTGTTTTTT. Its protein is CASSPGGRGQAGELFF.